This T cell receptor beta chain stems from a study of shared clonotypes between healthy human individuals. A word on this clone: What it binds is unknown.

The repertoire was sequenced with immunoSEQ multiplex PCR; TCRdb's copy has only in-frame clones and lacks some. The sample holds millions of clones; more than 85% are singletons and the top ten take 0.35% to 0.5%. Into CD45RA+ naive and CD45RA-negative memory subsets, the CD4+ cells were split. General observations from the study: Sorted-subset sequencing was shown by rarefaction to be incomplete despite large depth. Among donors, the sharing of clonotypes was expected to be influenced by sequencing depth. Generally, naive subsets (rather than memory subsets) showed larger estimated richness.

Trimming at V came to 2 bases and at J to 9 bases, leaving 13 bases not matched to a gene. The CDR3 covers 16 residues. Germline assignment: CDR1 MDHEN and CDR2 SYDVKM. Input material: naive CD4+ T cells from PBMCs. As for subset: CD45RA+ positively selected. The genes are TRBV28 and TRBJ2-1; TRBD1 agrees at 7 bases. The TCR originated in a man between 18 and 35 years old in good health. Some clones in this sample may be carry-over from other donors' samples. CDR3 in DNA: TGTGCCAGCAGTTTACCCGGGACAGTCAAGGGTAGTGAGCAGTTCTTC. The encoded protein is CASSLPGTVKGSEQFF.